This T cell receptor beta chain was observed in a study of breast tumors, draining lymph nodes, adjacent tissues. Breast cancer patients provided tissue from their axillary draining lymph nodes. Whole-study results and caveats: Tumor T cell lymph node origin was a supported hypothesis, not proven. Data fit most tumor T cells coming from lymph node, expanding in tumor. Tumor repertoires ranked between lymph nodes and nontumor tissue in diversity, with V and J gene preferences. Luminal-like breast cancer showed significantly higher tumor–nontumor repertoire similarity than basal-like.

With respect to this clonotype: The antigen remains undetermined.

V shed 4 bases, J shed 2 bases, and the junction held 8 bases outside the gene matches. From germline, CDR1 is DFQATT and CDR2 SNEGSKA (reference sequence). CDR3 length: 15 residues. TCRdb passed the multiplex PCR reads through MiXCR, listing each CDR3 protein once. The table lists approximately 190,000 distinct CDR3 sequences, 31% of them singletons. The chain has TRBV20-1 and TRBJ1-1; 9 bases are a match to TRBD1. This TCR was recovered from a female donor with breast cancer. Some clones in this sample may be carry-over from other donors' samples. What was sequenced was axillary lymph node tissue. The CDR3 is CSATSPGQGNTEAFF. The CDR3 DNA sequence: TGCAGTGCTACAAGTCCGGGACAGGGCAACACTGAAGCTTTCTTT.